This TCR beta chain originates from a study of shared clonotypes between healthy human individuals. From germline, CDR1 is MDHEN and CDR2 SYDVKM. This CDR3 region has 14 residues. V lost 2 bases and J lost 1; bases outside the gene matches: 1. Generated by immunoSEQ multiplex PCR, the TCRdb table keeps only in-frame clones and is missing some. The table has 2 million to 2.5 million clones, approximately 95% seen once; the top ten hold under 0.45%. V is TRBV28 and J is TRBJ1-2, with TRBD1 matching 7 bases. The receptor was derived from a man between 18 and 29 years old in good health. Some clones in this sample may be carry-over from other donors' samples. The sequenced sample consisted of naive CD4+ T cells from PBMCs. Described subset: CD45RA+ positively selected. DNA of the CDR3: TGTGCCAGCAGTTTAAACAGGGGTAACTATGGCTACACCTTC. Amino acid sequence: CASSLNRGNYGYTF.